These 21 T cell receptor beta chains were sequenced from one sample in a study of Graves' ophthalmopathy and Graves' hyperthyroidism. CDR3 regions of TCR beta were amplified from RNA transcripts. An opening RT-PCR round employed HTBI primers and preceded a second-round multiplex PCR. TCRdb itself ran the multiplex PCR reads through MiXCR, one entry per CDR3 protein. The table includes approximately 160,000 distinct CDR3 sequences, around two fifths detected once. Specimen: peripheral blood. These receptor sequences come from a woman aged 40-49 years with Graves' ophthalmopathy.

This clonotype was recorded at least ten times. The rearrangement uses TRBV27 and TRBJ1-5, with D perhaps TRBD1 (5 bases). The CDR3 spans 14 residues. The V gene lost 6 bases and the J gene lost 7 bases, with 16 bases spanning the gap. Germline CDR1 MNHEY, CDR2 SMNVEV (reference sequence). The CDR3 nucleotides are TGTGCCAGCAGCTATAGCCGGGGGAAGCAGCCCCAGCATTTT. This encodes CASSYSRGKQPQHF.

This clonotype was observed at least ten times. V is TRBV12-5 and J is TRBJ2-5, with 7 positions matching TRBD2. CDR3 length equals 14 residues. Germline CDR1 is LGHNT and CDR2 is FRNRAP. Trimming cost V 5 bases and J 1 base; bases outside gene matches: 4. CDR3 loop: CASGLGLGQETQYF. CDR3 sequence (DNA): TGTGCTAGTGGTCTTGGACTAGGCCAAGAGACCCAGTACTTC.

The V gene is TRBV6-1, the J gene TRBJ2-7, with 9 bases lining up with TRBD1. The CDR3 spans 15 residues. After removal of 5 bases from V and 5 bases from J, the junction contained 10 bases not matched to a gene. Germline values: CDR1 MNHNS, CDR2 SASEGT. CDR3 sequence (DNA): TGTGCCAGCAGTCCCCTGCCGGGACAGGGAAACGAGCAGTACTTC. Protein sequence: CASSPLPGQGNEQYF.

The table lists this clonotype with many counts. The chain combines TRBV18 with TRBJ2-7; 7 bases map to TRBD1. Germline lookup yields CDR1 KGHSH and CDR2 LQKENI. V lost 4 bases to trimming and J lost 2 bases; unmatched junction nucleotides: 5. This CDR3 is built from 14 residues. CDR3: CASSLTTGTYEQYF. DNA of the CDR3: TGTGCCAGCTCACTAACGACAGGGACCTACGAGCAGTACTTC.

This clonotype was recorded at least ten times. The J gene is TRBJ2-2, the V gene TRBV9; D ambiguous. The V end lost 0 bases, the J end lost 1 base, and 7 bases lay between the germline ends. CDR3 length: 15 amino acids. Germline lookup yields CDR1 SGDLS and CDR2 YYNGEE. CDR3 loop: CASSVDPLNTGELFF. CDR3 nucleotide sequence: TGTGCCAGCAGCGTAGACCCCCTGAACACCGGGGAGCTGTTTTTT.

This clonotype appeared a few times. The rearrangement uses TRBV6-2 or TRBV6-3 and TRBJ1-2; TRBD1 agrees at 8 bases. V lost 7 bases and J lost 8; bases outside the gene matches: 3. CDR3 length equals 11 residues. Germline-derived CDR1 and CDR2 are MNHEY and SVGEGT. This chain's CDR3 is CASTGGGGYTF. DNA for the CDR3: TGTGCCAGCACAGGGGGCGGAGGCTACACCTTC.

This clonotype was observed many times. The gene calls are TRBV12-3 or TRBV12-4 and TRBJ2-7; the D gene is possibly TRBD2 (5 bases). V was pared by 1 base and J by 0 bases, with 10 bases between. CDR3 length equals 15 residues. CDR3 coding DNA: TGTGCCAGCAGTTTAGGTAGCGCTGCCTCCTACGAGCAGTACTTC. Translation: CASSLGSAASYEQYF.

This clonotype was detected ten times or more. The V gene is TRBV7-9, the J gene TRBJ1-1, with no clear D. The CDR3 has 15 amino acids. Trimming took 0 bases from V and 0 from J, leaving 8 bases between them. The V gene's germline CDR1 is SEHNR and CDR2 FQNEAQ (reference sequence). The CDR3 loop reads CASSLAAPVNTEAFF. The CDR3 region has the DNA TGTGCCAGCAGCTTAGCGGCCCCGGTGAACACTGAAGCTTTCTTT.

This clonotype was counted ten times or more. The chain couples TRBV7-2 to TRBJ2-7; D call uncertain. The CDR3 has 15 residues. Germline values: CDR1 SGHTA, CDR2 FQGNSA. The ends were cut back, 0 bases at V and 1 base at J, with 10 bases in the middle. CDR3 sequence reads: CASSLAAAWSYEQYF. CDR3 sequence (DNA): TGTGCCAGCAGCTTAGCCGCCGCGTGGTCCTACGAGCAGTACTTC.

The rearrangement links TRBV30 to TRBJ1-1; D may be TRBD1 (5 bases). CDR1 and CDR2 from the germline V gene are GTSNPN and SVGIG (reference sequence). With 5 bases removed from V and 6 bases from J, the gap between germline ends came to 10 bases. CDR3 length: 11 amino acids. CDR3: CAWRKGAEAFF. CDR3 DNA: TGTGCCTGGCGAAAAGGGGCTGAAGCTTTCTTT.

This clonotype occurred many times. This CDR3 is CASRSSLRGAYQPQHF. The DNA of the CDR3 is TGTGCCAGCAGGTCAAGCCTCAGGGGGGCTTATCAGCCCCAGCATTTT. The chain joins TRBV6-1 to TRBJ1-5, with 7 bases that match TRBD1. The V gene's germline CDR1 is MNHNS and CDR2 SASEGT. The trim removed 6 bases at V and 5 bases at J, leaving 13 bases unmatched. The CDR3 is 16 residues long.

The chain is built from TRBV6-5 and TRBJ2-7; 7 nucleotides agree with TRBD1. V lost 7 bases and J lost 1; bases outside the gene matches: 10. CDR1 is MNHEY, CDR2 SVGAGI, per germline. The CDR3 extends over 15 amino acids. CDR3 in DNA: TGTGCCAGCAATTTACAGCCGGGACAGTCCTACGAGCAGTACTTC. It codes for CASNLQPGQSYEQYF.

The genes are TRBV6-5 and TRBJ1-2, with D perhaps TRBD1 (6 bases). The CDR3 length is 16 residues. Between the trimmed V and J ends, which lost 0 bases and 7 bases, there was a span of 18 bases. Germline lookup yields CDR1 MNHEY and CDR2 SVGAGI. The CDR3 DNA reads TGTGCCAGCAGTTACTCAGGACCAGGGGATGTGGGTGGCTACACCTTC. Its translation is CASSYSGPGDVGGYTF.

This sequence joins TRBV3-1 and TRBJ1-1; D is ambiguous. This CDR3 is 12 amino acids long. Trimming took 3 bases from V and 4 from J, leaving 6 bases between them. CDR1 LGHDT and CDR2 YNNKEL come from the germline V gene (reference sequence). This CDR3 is CASSQGSTEAFF. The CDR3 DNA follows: TGTGCCAGCAGCCAGGGGTCCACTGAAGCTTTCTTT.

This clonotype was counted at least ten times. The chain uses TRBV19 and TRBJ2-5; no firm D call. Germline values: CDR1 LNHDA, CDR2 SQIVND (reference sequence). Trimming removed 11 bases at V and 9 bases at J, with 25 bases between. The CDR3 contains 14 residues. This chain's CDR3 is CAGKIPGPEKAQYF. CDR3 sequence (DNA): TGTGCCGGAAAAATACCCGGACCAGAGAAAGCCCAGTACTTC.

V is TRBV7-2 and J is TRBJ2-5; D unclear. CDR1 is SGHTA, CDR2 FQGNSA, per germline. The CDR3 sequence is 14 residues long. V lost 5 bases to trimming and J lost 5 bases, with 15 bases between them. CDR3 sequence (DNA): TGTGCCAGCAGCCCCGACCGGGTGACGGAGACCCAGTACTTC. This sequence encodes CASSPDRVTETQYF.

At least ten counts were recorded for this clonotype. The CDR3 DNA sequence: TGTGCCAGCAGCTTAGTCGCAGGGGAGGAGACCCAGTACTTC. This translates into CASSLVAGEETQYF. This rearrangement joins TRBV7-2 to TRBJ2-5; tentative D call: TRBD1 (6 bases). The CDR3 consists of 14 residues. Per the germline V gene, CDR1 is SGHTA and CDR2 is FQGNSA. The V end lost 1 base, the J end lost 5 bases, and 11 bases lay between the germline ends.

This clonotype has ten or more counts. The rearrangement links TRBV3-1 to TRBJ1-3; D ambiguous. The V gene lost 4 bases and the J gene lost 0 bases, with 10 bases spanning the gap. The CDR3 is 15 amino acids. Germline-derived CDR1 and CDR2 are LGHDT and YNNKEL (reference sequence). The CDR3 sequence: CASSPAVLSGNTIYF. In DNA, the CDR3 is TGTGCCAGCAGCCCCGCAGTACTCTCTGGAAACACCATATATTTT.

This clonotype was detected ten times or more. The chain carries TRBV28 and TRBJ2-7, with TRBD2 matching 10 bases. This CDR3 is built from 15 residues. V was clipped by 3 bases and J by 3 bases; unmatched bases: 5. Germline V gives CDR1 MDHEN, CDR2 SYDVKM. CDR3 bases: TGTGCCAGCAGTTTGGCTAGCGGGGGACACTACGAGCAGTACTTC. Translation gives CASSLASGGHYEQYF.

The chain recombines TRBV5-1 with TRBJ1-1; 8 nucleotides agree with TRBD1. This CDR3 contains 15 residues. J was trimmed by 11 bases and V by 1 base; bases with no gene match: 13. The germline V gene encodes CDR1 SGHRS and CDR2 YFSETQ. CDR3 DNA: TGCGCCAGCAGCTTGACGACAGGGGAGTTGGTTTTGGCTTTCTTT. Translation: CASSLTTGELVLAFF.

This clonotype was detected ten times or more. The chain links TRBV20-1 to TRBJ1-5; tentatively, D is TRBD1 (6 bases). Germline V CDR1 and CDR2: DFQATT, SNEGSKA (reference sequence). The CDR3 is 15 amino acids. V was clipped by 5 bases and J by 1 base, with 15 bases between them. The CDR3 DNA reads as TGCAGTGCTCCCCCCGGGACACCCAGCAATCAGCCCCAGCATTTT. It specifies CSAPPGTPSNQPQHF.